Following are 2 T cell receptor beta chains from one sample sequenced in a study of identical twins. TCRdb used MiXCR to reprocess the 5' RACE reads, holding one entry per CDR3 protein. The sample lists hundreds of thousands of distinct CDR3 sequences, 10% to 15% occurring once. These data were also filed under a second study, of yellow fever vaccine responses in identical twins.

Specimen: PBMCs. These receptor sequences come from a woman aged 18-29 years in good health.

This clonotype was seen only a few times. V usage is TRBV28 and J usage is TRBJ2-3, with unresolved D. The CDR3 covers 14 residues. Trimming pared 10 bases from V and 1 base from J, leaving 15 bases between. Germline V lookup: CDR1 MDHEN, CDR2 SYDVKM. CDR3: CATNPPWGTDTQYF. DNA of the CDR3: TGTGCCACGAACCCCCCATGGGGCACAGATACGCAGTATTTT.

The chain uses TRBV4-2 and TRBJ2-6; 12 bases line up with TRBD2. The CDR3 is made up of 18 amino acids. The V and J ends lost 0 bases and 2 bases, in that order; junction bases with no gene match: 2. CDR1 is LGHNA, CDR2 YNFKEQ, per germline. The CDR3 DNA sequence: TGTGCCAGCAGCCAAGACCTAGCGGGGGGGCCTGGGGCCAACGTCCTGACTTTC. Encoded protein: CASSQDLAGGPGANVLTF.